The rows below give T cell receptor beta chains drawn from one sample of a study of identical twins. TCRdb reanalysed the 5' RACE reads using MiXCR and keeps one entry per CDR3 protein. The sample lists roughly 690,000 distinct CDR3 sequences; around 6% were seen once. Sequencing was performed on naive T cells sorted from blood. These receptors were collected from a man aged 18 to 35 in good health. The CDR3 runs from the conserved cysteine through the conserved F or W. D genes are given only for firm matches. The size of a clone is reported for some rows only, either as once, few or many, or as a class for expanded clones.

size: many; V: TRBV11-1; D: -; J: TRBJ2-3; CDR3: CASSPRRDLSQYF; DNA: TGTGCCAGCAGCCCGCGGCGGGACCTATCGCAGTATTTT
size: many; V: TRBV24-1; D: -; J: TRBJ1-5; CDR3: CATSFGGSNQPQHF; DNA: TGTGCCACCAGTTTTGGGGGCAGCAATCAGCCCCAGCATTTT
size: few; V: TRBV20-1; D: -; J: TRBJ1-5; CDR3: CSASGVGGYNQPQHF; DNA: TGCAGTGCTAGTGGGGTCGGCGGGTACAATCAGCCCCAGCATTTT
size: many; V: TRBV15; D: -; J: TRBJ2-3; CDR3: CATSRERGGPSTDTQYF; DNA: TGTGCCACCAGCAGAGAGCGGGGCGGACCTAGCACAGATACGCAGTATTTT
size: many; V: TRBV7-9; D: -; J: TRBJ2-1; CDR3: CASSLDNSYNEQFF; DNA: TGTGCCAGCAGCTTAGACAATTCCTACAATGAGCAGTTCTTC
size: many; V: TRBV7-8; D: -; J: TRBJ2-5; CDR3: CASSLDPGVAETQYF; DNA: TGTGCCAGCAGCTTAGATCCAGGGGTGGCAGAGACCCAGTACTTC
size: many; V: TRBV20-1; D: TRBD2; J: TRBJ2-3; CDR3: CSVALAGYTDTQYF; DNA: TGCAGTGTTGCGCTAGCGGGATACACAGATACGCAGTATTTT
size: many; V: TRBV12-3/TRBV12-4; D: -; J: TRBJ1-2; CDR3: CASSRQLSPYGYTF; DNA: TGTGCCAGCAGCCGACAGTTATCCCCCTATGGCTACACCTTC
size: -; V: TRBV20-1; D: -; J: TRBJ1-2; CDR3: CSAPDRWANYGYTF; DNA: TGCAGTGCGCCCGACAGGTGGGCTAACTATGGCTACACCTTC
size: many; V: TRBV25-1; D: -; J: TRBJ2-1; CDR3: CASSSGGSSYNEQFF; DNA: TGTGCCAGCAGCTCAGGGGGGAGCTCCTACAATGAGCAGTTCTTC
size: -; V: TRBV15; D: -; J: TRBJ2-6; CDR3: CATSREEGFGKSGANVLTF; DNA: TGTGCCACCAGCAGAGAAGAGGGGTTCGGGAAATCTGGGGCCAACGTCCTGACTTTC
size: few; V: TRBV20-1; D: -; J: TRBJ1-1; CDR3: CSARDRGGRFNTEAFF; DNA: TGCAGTGCTAGAGATAGGGGGGGGCGCTTCAACACTGAAGCTTTCTTT
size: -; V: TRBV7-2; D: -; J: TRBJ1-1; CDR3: CASSPWAGNTEAFF; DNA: TGTGCCAGCAGCCCATGGGCGGGGAACACTGAAGCTTTCTTT
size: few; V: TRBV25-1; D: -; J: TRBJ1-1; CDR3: CASGVAGGTEAFF; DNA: TGTGCCAGCGGGGTAGCGGGGGGCACTGAAGCTTTCTTT
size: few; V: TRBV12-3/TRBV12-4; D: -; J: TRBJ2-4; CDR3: CASSLRKNIQYF; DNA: TGTGCCAGCAGTTTGAGGAAAAACATTCAGTACTTC
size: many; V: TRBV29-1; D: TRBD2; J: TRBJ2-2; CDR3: CSVVPASGYANTGELFF; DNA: TGCAGCGTTGTCCCGGCTAGCGGGTACGCGAACACCGGGGAGCTGTTTTTT
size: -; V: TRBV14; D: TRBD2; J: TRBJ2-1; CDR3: CASSQGTSGRYNEQFF; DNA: TGTGCCAGCAGCCAAGGGACTAGCGGGCGCTACAATGAGCAGTTCTTC
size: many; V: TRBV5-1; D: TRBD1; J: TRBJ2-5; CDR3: CASSLTGTEQETQYF; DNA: TGCGCCAGCAGCTTGACCGGGACAGAACAAGAGACCCAGTACTTC
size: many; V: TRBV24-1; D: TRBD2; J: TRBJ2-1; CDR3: CATSDPTSGVIYNEQFF; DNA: TGTGCCACCAGTGACCCTACTAGCGGGGTGATCTACAATGAGCAGTTCTTC
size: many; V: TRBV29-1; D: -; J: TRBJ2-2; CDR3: CSARGKVNTGELFF; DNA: TGCAGCGCCAGGGGAAAAGTTAACACCGGGGAGCTGTTTTTT
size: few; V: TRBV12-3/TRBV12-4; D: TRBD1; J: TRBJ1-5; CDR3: CASSPPRQTGRGQPQHF; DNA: TGTGCCAGCAGTCCCCCCAGACAGACAGGGAGAGGTCAGCCCCAGCATTTT
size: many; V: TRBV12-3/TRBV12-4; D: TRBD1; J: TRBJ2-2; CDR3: CASRGRQGFPGGELFF; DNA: TGTGCCAGCAGGGGTAGACAGGGGTTTCCGGGCGGGGAGCTGTTTTTT
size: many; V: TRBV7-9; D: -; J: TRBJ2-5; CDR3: CASSPQQYQETQYF; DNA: TGTGCCAGCAGCCCTCAGCAGTACCAAGAGACCCAGTACTTC
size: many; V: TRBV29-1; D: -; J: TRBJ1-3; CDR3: CSAEGGAGNTIYF; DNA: TGCAGCGCAGAAGGAGGAGCGGGAAACACCATATATTTT
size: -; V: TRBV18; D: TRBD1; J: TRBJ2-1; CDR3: CASSPATRTGGLGQFF; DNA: TGTGCCAGCTCACCCGCTACAAGGACAGGGGGCTTAGGGCAGTTCTTC
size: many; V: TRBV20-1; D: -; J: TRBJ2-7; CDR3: CSAKRHEQYF; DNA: TGCAGTGCTAAAAGGCACGAGCAGTACTTC
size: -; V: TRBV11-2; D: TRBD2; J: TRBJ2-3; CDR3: CASSLEGATSGSWGTDTQYF; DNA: TGTGCCAGCAGCTTAGAAGGCGCGACTAGCGGGAGTTGGGGCACAGATACGCAGTATTTT
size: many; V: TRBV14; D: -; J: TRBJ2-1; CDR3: CASSPLSGSYNEQFF; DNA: TGTGCCAGCAGCCCCTTGAGCGGGTCCTACAATGAGCAGTTCTTC
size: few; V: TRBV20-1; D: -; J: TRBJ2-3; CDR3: CSARAPWRGQARTDTQYF; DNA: TGCAGTGCTAGAGCCCCCTGGCGGGGGCAGGCTAGAACAGATACGCAGTATTTT
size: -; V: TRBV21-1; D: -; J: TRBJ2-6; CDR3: CASSTREGVGANVLTF; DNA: TGTGCCAGCAGCACCCGTGAGGGGGTTGGGGCCAACGTCCTGACTTTC
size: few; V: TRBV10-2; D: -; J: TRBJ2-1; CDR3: CASSAASYNNEQFF; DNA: TGCGCCAGCAGTGCGGCTAGCTACAACAATGAGCAGTTCTTC
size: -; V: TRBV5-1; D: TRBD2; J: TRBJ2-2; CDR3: CASSLEGGSNTGELFF; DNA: TGCGCCAGCAGCTTGGAAGGCGGGAGCAACACCGGGGAGCTGTTTTTT
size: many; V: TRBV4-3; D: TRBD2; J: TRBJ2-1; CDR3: CASSQWQGPGVAGVYNEQFF; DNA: TGCGCCAGCAGCCAGTGGCAGGGCCCAGGGGTAGCGGGAGTTTACAATGAGCAGTTCTTC
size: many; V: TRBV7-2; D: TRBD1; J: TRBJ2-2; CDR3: CASSLVGTDTGELFF; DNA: TGTGCCAGCAGCTTAGTAGGGACAGACACCGGGGAGCTGTTTTTT
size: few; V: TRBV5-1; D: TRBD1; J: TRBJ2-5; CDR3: CASRTGKRQETQYF; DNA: TGCGCCAGCCGGACAGGGAAGCGTCAAGAGACCCAGTACTTC
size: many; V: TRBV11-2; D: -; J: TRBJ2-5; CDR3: CASSREQETQYF; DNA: TGTGCCAGCAGCCGGGAGCAAGAGACCCAGTACTTC
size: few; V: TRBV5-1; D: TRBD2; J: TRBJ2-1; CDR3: CASSFSGLVSYNEQFF; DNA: TGCGCCAGCAGCTTCTCGGGACTAGTTTCCTACAATGAGCAGTTCTTC
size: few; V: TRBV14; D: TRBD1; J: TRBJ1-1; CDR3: CASSLRGDNEAFF; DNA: TGTGCCAGCAGCCTCAGGGGGGATAATGAAGCTTTCTTT
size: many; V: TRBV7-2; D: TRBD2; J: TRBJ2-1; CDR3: CASSYTIAGVGNEQFF; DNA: TGTGCCAGCAGCTACACCATAGCGGGGGTGGGGAATGAGCAGTTCTTC
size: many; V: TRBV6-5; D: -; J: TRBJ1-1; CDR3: CASSWTGGKNTEAFF; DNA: TGTGCCAGCAGTTGGACCGGAGGGAAGAACACTGAAGCTTTCTTT
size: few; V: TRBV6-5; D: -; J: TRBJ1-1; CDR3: CASSYSRTDQAFF; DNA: TGTGCCAGCAGTTACTCGAGGACGGACCAAGCTTTCTTT
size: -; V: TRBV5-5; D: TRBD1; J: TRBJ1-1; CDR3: CASNPMTGSMNTEAFF; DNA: TGTGCCAGCAACCCCATGACAGGGAGCATGAACACTGAAGCTTTCTTT
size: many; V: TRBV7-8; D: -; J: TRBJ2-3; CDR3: CASSLTWRGSTDTQYF; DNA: TGTGCCAGCAGCCTTACTTGGAGGGGGAGCACAGATACGCAGTATTTT
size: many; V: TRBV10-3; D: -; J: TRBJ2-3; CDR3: CAIRDQGDTQYF; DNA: TGTGCCATCAGGGACCAGGGAGATACGCAGTATTTT
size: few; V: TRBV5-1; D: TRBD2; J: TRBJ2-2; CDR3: CASSLRAPSTSRDGELFF; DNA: TGCGCCAGCAGCTTAAGGGCTCCATCGACTAGCAGGGACGGGGAGCTGTTTTTT
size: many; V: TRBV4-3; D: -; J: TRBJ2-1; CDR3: CASSQERGNEQFF; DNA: TGCGCCAGCAGCCAAGAAAGGGGAAATGAGCAGTTCTTC
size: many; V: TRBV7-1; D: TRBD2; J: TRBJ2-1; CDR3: CASSSLATGTSGSLEIYNEQFF; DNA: TGTGCCAGCAGCTCACTAGCGACCGGGACTAGCGGGAGTCTAGAGATTTACAATGAGCAGTTCTTC
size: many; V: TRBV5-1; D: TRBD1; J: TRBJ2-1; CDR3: CASSLGDSLSYNEQFF; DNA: TGCGCCAGCAGCTTGGGGGACAGTCTCTCCTACAATGAGCAGTTCTTC
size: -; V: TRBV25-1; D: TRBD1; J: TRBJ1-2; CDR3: CASWTGGFGYTF; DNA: TGTGCCAGCTGGACAGGGGGCTTCGGCTACACCTTC
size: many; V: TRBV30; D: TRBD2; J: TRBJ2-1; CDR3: CAWGTSGDTLF; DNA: TGTGCCTGGGGGACTAGCGGAGATACGCTCTTC
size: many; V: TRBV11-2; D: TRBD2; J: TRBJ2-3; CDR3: CASSLQGLAPSSTDTQYF; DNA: TGTGCCAGCAGCTTACAAGGACTAGCGCCCTCGAGCACAGATACGCAGTATTTT
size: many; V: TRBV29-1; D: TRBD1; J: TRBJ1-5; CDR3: CSVRQGRGDQPQHF; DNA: TGCAGCGTTCGACAGGGGAGGGGGGATCAGCCCCAGCATTTT
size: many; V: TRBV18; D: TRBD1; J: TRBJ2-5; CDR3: CASSPPGQGIGETQYF; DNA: TGTGCCAGCTCACCACCGGGACAGGGTATTGGAGAGACCCAGTACTTC
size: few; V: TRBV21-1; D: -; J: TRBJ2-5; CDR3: CASSTRDGGTQYF; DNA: TGTGCCAGCAGTACCCGGGACGGGGGGACCCAGTACTTC
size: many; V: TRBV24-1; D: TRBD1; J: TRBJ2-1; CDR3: CATSVGTVSYNEQFF; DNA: TGTGCCACCAGTGTCGGGACAGTCTCCTACAATGAGCAGTTCTTC
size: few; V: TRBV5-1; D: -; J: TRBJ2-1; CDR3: CASGPGNSEQFF; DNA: TGCGCCAGTGGGCCCGGCAACTCTGAGCAGTTCTTC
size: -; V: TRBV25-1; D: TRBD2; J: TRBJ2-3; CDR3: CASSGPEAGEAVDTQYF; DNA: TGTGCCAGCAGTGGCCCGGAAGCGGGAGAGGCGGTAGATACGCAGTATTTT